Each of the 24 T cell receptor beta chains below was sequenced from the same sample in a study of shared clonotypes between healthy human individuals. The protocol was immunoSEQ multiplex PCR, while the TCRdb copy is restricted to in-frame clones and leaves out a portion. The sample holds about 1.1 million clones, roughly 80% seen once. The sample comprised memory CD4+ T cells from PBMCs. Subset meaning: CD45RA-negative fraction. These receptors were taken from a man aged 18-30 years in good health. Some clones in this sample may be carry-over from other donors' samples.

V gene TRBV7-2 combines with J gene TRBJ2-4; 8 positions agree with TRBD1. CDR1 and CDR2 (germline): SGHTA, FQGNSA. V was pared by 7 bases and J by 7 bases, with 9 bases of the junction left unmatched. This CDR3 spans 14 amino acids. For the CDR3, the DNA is TGTGCCAGCACGGACAGGGCGGTCGGGAACATTCAGTACTTC. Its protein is CASTDRAVGNIQYF.

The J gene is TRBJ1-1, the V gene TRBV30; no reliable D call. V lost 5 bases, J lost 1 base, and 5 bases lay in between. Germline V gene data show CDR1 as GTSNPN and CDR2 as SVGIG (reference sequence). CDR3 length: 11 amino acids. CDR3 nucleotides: TGTGCCTGGGGAGAGAACACTGAAGCTTTCTTT. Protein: CAWGENTEAFF.

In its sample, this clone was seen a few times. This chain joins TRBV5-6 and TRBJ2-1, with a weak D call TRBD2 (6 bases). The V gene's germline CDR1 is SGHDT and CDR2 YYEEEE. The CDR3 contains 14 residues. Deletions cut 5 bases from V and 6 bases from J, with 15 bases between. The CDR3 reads CASSPGGVGNEQFF. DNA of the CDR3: TGTGCCAGCAGTCCCGGCGGGGTAGGCAATGAGCAGTTCTTC.

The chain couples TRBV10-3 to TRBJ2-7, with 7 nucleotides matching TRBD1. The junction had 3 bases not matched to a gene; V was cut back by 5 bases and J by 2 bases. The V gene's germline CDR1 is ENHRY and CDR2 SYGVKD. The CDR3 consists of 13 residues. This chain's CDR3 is CAISRTGTYEQYF. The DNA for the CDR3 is TGTGCCATCAGTCGGACAGGAACCTACGAGCAGTACTTC.

The chain's CDR3 is CATLDRVYNEQYF. In DNA form, the CDR3 reads TGTGCCACCCTGGACAGGGTTTACAACGAGCAGTACTTC. The genes are TRBV6-5 and TRBJ2-7; 8 bases agree with TRBD1. CDR3 length equals 13 residues. Trimming took 10 bases from V and 5 from J; bases not matched to a gene: 10. Germline V CDR1 and CDR2: MNHEY, SVGAGI.

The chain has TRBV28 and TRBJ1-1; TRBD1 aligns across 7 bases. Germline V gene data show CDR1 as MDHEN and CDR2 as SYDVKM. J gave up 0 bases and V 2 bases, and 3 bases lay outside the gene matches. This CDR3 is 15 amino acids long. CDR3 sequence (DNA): TGTGCCAGCAGTTTAATGGACAGGATGAACACTGAAGCTTTCTTT. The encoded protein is CASSLMDRMNTEAFF. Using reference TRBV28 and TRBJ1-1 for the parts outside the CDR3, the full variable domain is DVKVTQSSRYLVKRTGEKVFLECVQDMDHENMFWYRQDPGLGLRLIYFSYDVKMKEKGDIPEGYSVSREKKERFSLILESASTNQTSMYLCASSLMDRMNTEAFFGQGTRLTVV.

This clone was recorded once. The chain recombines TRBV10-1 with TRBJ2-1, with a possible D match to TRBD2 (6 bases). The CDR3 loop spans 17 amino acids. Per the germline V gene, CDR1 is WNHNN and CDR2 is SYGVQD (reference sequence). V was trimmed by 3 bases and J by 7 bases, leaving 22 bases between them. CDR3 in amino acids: CASSELNRLEGENEQFF. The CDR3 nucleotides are TGCGCCAGCAGTGAATTGAACCGACTAGAAGGGGAAAATGAGCAGTTCTTC.

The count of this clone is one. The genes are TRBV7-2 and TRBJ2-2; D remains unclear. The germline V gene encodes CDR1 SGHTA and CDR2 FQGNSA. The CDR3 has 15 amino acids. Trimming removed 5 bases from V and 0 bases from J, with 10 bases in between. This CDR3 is CASSPWVANTGELFF. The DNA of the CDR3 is TGTGCCAGCAGCCCTTGGGTAGCGAACACCGGGGAGCTGTTTTTT.

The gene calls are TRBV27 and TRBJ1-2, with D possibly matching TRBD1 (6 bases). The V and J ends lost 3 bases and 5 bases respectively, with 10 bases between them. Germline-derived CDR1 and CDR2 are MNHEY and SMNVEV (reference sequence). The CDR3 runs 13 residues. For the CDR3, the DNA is TGTGCCAGCAGTTTGGCAGGGGCTTATGGCTACACCTTC. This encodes CASSLAGAYGYTF.

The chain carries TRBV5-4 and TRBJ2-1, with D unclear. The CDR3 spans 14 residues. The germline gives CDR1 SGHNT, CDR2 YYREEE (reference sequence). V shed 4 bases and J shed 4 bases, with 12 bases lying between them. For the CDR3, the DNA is TGTGCCAGCAGCCAACCCGGCGGATACAATGAGCAGTTCTTC. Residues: CASSQPGGYNEQFF.

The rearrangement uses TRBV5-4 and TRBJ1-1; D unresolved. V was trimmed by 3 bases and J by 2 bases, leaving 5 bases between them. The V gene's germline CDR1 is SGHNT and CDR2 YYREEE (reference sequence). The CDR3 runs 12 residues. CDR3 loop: CASSSRNTEAFF. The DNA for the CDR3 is TGTGCCAGCAGCTCTCGAAACACTGAAGCTTTCTTT.

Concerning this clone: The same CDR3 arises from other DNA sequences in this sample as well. The CDR3 DNA reads as TGTGCCAGCAGTGGGGACAGAGGAAACACCATATATTTT. Its translation: CASSGDRGNTIYF. This chain links TRBV2 with TRBJ1-3, with 7 bases aligning to TRBD1. With V trimmed by 4 bases and J by 4 bases, 1 base remained unmatched. Germline lookup yields CDR1 SNHLY and CDR2 FYNNEI. The CDR3 has 13 amino acids. The full variable domain, in which reference TRBV2 and TRBJ1-3 provide the parts outside the CDR3, is EPEVTQTPSHQVTQMGQEVILRCVPISNHLYFYWYRQILGQKVEFLVSFYNNEISEKSEIFDDQFSVERPDGSNFTLKIRSTKLEDSAMYFCASSGDRGNTIYFGEGSWLTVV.

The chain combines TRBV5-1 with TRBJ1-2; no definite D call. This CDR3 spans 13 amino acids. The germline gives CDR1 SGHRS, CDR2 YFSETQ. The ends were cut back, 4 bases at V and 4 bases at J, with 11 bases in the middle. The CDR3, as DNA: TGCGCCAGCAGCCCGGACGGCTCCTATGGCTACACCTTC. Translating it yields CASSPDGSYGYTF. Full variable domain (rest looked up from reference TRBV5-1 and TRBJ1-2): KAGVTQTPRYLIKTRGQQVTLSCSPISGHRSVSWYQQTPGQGLQFLFEYFSETQRNKGNFPGRFSGRQFSNSRSEMNVSTLELGDSALYLCASSPDGSYGYTFGSGTRLTVV.

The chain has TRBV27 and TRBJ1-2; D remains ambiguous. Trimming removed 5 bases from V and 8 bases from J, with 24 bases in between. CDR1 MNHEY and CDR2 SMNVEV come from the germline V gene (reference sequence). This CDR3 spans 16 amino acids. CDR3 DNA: TGTGCCAGCAGTCGGAAATTTAGTGCCCTCTCCCAGGGCTACACCTTC. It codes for CASSRKFSALSQGYTF.

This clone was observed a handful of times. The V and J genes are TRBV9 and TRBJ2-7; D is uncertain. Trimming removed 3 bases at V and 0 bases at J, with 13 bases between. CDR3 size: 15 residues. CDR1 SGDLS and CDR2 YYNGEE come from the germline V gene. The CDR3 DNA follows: TGTGCCAGCAGCGAGGACGGTGTTAGCTCCTACGAGCAGTACTTC. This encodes CASSEDGVSSYEQYF.

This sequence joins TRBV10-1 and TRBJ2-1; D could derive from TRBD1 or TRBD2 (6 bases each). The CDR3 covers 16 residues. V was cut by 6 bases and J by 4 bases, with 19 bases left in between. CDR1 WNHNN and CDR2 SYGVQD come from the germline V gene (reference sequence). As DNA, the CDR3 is TGCGCCAGCAGCCGATCAGGGGCGGAGGGTTACAATGAGCAGTTCTTC. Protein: CASSRSGAEGYNEQFF.

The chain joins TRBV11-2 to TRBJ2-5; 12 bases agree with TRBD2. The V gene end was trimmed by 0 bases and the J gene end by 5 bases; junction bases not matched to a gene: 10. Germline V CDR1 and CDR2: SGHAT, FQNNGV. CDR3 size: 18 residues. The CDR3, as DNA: TGTGCCAGCAGCTTAGATCTACGGCCTAGCGGGAGGGCGGAGACCCAGTACTTC. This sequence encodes CASSLDLRPSGRAETQYF.

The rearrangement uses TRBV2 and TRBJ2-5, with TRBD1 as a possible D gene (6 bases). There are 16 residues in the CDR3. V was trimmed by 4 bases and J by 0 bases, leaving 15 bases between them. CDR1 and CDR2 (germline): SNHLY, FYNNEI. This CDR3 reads CASSVILDRYQETQYF. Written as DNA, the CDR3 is TGTGCCAGCAGTGTGATCCTGGACAGATACCAAGAGACCCAGTACTTC.

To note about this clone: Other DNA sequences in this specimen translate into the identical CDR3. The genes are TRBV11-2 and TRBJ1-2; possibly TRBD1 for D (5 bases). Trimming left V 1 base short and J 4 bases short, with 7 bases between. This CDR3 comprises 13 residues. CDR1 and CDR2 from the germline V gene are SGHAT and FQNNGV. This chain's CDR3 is CASSLGQSYGYTF. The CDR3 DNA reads TGTGCCAGCAGCTTAGGACAGTCCTATGGCTACACCTTC. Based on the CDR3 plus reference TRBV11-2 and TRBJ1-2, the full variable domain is EAGVAQSPRYKIIEKRQSVAFWCNPISGHATLYWYQQILGQGPKLLIQFQNNGVVDDSQLPKDRFSAERLKGVDSTLKIQPAKLEDSAVYLCASSLGQSYGYTFGSGTRLTVV.

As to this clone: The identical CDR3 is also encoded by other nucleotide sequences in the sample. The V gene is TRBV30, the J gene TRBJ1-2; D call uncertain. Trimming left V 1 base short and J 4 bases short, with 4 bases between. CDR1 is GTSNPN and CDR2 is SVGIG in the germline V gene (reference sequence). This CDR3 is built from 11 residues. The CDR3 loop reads CAWSAGYGYTF. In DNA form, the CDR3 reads TGTGCCTGGAGTGCCGGCTATGGCTACACCTTC. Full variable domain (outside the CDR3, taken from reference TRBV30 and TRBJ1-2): SQTIHQWPATLVQPVGSPLSLECTVEGTSNPNLYWYRQAAGRGLQLLFYSVGIGQISSEVPQNLSASRPQDRQFILSSKKLLLSDSGFYLCAWSAGYGYTFGSGTRLTVV.

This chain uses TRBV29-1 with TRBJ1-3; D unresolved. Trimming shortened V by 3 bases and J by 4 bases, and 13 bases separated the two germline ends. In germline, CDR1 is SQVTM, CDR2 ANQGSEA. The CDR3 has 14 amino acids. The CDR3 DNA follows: TGCAGCGTTGATCCGGGGATGAGAGGAAACACCATATATTTT. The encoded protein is CSVDPGMRGNTIYF.

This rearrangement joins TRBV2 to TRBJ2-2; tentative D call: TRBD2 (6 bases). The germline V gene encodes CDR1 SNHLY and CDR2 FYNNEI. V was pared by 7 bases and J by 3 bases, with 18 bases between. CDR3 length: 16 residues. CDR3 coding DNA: TGTGCCAGCACCTCGGGCGGGGCGGGGTACACCGGGGAGCTGTTTTTT. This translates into CASTSGGAGYTGELFF.

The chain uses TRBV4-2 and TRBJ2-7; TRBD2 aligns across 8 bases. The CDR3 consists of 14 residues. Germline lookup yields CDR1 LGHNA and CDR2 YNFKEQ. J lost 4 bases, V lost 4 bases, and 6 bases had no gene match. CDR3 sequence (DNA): TGTGCCAGCAGCCTCGGGAGGGTAGGTTACGAGCAGTACTTC. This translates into CASSLGRVGYEQYF.

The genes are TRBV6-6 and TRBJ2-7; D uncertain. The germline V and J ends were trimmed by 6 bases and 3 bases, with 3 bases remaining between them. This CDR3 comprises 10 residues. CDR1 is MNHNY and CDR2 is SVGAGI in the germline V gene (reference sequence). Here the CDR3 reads CASSDYEQYF. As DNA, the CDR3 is TGTGCCAGCAGCGACTACGAGCAGTACTTC.